Listed below are T cell receptor beta chains from one sample, sequenced in a study of OX40 agonist ivuxolimab in advanced cancers. Clones were read by immunoSEQ multiplex PCR, and TCRdb kept only the in-frame ones, dropping some. Of over 80,000 clones listed, 70% to 90% are singletons. Sequencing was performed on CD4+ or CD8+ T cells sorted from blood, taken in a trial of the OX40 agonist ivuxolimab. The receptors stem from an adult with an advanced solid tumor such as melanoma, head and neck, liver or kidney cancer. The CDR3 runs from the conserved cysteine through the conserved F or W. The order of the fields is J gene, CDR3 length, V gene, D gene, clone size, CDR3 DNA, CDR3 protein. D genes are given only for firm matches. Some rows have no size entry. The others give once, few or many, or a class for an expanded clone.

TRBJ2-5 15 TRBV27 TRBD1 - TGTGCCAGCAGCCCCGGCCAGGGGGCTTGGGAGACCCAGTACTTC CASSPGQGAWETQYF
TRBJ1-2 14 TRBV6-6 TRBD1 - TGTGCCAGCAGCCGAGGACAGGGGTTTTCTGGCTACACCTTC CASSRGQGFSGYTF
TRBJ2-3 14 TRBV6-4 TRBD1 - TGTGCCAGCAGTGAACAGGGGGCTTCAGATACGCAGTATTTT CASSEQGASDTQYF
TRBJ1-5 16 TRBV6-6 TRBD1 - TGTGCCAGCAGTTACGCGGACAGGGGGCTCGGTCAGCCCCAGCATTTT CASSYADRGLGQPQHF
TRBJ1-5 15 TRBV4-1 TRBD1 - TGCGCCAGCAGCCGGGGACAGGGGGTGGGTCAGCCCCAGCATTTT CASSRGQGVGQPQHF
TRBJ2-3 13 TRBV30 - - TGTGCCTGGAGTCTGGGGCTCGCAGATACGCAGTATTTT CAWSLGLADTQYF
TRBJ2-7 14 TRBV5-8 TRBD2 - TGTGCCAGCAGCACTTTAGCGGGGAGCTACGAGCAGTACTTC CASSTLAGSYEQYF
TRBJ1-2 12 TRBV4-2 - few TGTGCCAGCAGGTCGGGGAGTTGGGGCTACACCTTC CASRSGSWGYTF
TRBJ2-7 14 TRBV6-1 - - TGTGCCAGCGGGAGGACAGCGCAATCCTACGAGCAGTACTTC CASGRTAQSYEQYF
TRBJ2-3 12 TRBV11-1 - - TGTGCCAGCAGCTCTATCACAGATACGCAGTATTTT CASSSITDTQYF
TRBJ1-5 13 TRBV19 - once TGTGCCAGTACTTCCAGGGCGCGGCAGCCCCAGCATTTT CASTSRARQPQHF
TRBJ1-5 14 TRBV19 - - TGTGCCAGTAGTACCCCAGGGTCTTATCAGCCCCAGCATTTT CASSTPGSYQPQHF
TRBJ1-4 13 TRBV6-1 - - TGTGCCAGCAGTGACCGGAGAAGGGAAAAACTGTTTTTT CASSDRRREKLFF
TRBJ2-5 16 TRBV7-6 TRBD1 - TGTGCCAGCAGCCCGGGACAGGGGGCGGTAGGGGAGACCCAGTACTTC CASSPGQGAVGETQYF
TRBJ1-3 8 TRBV19 - - TGTGCCAGGACAGAGGGGTATTTT CARTEGYF
TRBJ2-1 15 TRBV5-6 - - TGTGCCAGCAGCCCAGGGAAAGGCTCCTACAATGAGCAGTTCTTC CASSPGKGSYNEQFF
TRBJ2-7 12 TRBV7-9 - few TGTGCCAGCAGCCAGACAGAGTACGAGCAGTACTTC CASSQTEYEQYF
TRBJ2-2 16 TRBV10-3 - - TGTGCCATCAGTGAGTACGGGCGGGCGAACACCGGGGAGCTGTTTTTT CAISEYGRANTGELFF
TRBJ2-7 15 TRBV5-5 - - TGTGCCAGCAGCCCTGGGGTCGTTATAGCCTACGAGCAGTACTTC CASSPGVVIAYEQYF
TRBJ2-1 12 TRBV30 TRBD1 - TGTGCCTGGAGCACACAGGGGACTGAGCAGTTCTTC CAWSTQGTEQFF
TRBJ2-7 15 TRBV6-5 TRBD2 - TGTGCCAGCAGTAACCCAAGCGGGAGTGGGTACGAGCAGTACTTC CASSNPSGSGYEQYF
TRBJ1-5 15 TRBV6-5 TRBD1 - TGTGCCAGCAGTTACTATACAGGGGGAAATCAGCCCCAGCATTTT CASSYYTGGNQPQHF
TRBJ2-5 15 TRBV30 TRBD2 once TGTGCCTGGAGTTCTAGCGGGGGGAGAGCAGAGACCCAGTACTTC CAWSSSGGRAETQYF
TRBJ1-1 15 TRBV9 - - TGTGCCAGCAGCTCGCGTTCGGTGATGAACACTGAAGCTTTCTTT CASSSRSVMNTEAFF
TRBJ1-3 15 TRBV12-5 - - TGTGCTAGTGGTTTCCTTCTTCCCCGGTGGGGCACCATATATTTT CASGFLLPRWGTIYF
TRBJ2-1 12 TRBV11-3 - - TGTGCCAGCAGCTTAGGAACCAATGAGCAGTTCTTC CASSLGTNEQFF
TRBJ1-2 13 TRBV30 - few TGTGCCTGGAGTGTAGCGTCCCTTCGGGGCTACACCTTC CAWSVASLRGYTF
TRBJ2-1 19 TRBV4-3 TRBD2 - TGCGCCAGCAGCCAAGGAGTAGCGGGAGGGCCGAGGGCCTCCAATGAGCAGTTCTTC CASSQGVAGGPRASNEQFF
TRBJ1-1 13 TRBV7-3 - - TGTGCCAGCAGCTTTCAGGAGAACACTGAAGCTTTCTTT CASSFQENTEAFF
TRBJ1-6 14 TRBV13 - - TGTGCCAGCAGCTTAGGCCGTACTAATTCACCCCTCCACTTT CASSLGRTNSPLHF
TRBJ2-7 14 TRBV25-1 - - TGTGCCAGCAGTGAATGGGACATTCTCCACGAGCAGTACTTC CASSEWDILHEQYF
TRBJ1-5 15 TRBV30 - - TGTGCCTGGAGTGTTAAAGGGCAGCCCGGTCAGCCCCAGCATTTT CAWSVKGQPGQPQHF
TRBJ1-1 15 TRBV18 - once TGTGCCAGCTCACCAATCGCCACCTTGAACACTGAAGCTTTCTTT CASSPIATLNTEAFF
TRBJ2-5 16 TRBV7-9 TRBD1 - TGTGCCAGCAGTACCCAGGGGGCAACGACCCAAGAGACCCAGTACTTC CASSTQGATTQETQYF
TRBJ2-1 14 TRBV2 - - TGTGCCAGCAGTGAAGGGGCCAGGCCCCGGGAGCAGTTCTTC CASSEGARPREQFF
TRBJ2-3 15 TRBV9 TRBD1 - TGTGCCAGCAGCTTCGGGACAGGGCTGGGAGATACGCAGTATTTT CASSFGTGLGDTQYF
TRBJ1-2 17 TRBV30 TRBD1 once TGTGCCTGGAGTCCTTTCCGACAGGGCCAGAAATCGTATGGCTACACCTTC CAWSPFRQGQKSYGYTF